These 24 T cell receptor beta chains were sequenced from one sample in a study of blood T cell repertoires in COVID-19. Sequencing used immunoSEQ multiplex PCR; TCRdb keeps in-frame clones, though not all of them. The sample contains about 150,000 clones, more than 75% of which appear only once. The sequenced sample consisted of peripheral blood. These receptors originate from a man in his sixties with acute or convalescent COVID-19.

The V and J genes are TRBV19 and TRBJ2-1; 11 bases are shared with TRBD1. J was trimmed by 10 bases and V by 4 bases; bases with no gene match: 9. This CDR3 is 15 amino acids long. CDR1 and CDR2 from the germline V gene are LNHDA and SQIVND (reference sequence). In DNA form, the CDR3 reads TGTGCCAGTAGTAGGTTTAGCGGGACAGGGGGGGAGCAGTTCTTC. Translated: CASSRFSGTGGEQFF.

The V gene is TRBV7-9, the J gene TRBJ1-2; 7 positions agree with TRBD1. Germline CDR1 is SEHNR and CDR2 is FQNEAQ (reference sequence). The length of the CDR3 is 16 residues. V shed 5 bases, J shed 2 bases, and the junction held 11 bases outside the gene matches. The CDR3 reads CASSRLERGRNYGYTF. For the CDR3, the DNA is TGTGCCAGCAGCCGACTCGAAAGGGGGCGAAACTATGGCTACACCTTC.

V gene TRBV10-2 combines with J gene TRBJ2-1, with 11 nucleotides matching TRBD2. V trimming: 5 bases; J trimming: 5 bases; junction bases outside the gene matches: 8. Germline loops: CDR1 WSHSY, CDR2 SAAADI. CDR3 size: 16 residues. CDR3 sequence reads: CASSKGRLAGNNEQFF. CDR3 nucleotide sequence: TGCGCCAGCAGTAAAGGAAGACTAGCGGGAAACAATGAGCAGTTCTTC.

The chain links TRBV7-8 to TRBJ2-3; D remains ambiguous. The CDR3 extends over 16 amino acids. The germline V gene has CDR1 SGHVS and CDR2 FQNEAQ. V lost 1 base, J lost 2 bases, and 13 bases lay in between. The CDR3 DNA is TGTGCCAGCAGCTTAGGGGCCTTTTTAATCACAGATACGCAGTATTTT. It translates to CASSLGAFLITDTQYF.

J is TRBJ1-2 and V is TRBV21-1; TRBD1, the table's D call, lacks a check against the DNA. TRBV21-1 is tagged as a pseudogene. This CDR3 is built from 14 residues. Here the CDR3 reads CASSTRDRVRGYTF. DNA for the CDR3: TGTGCCAGCAGCACTAGAGACAGGGTTCGTGGCTACACCTTC.

This clone was detected ten times or more. The rearrangement joins TRBV27 to TRBJ2-2; TRBD2 aligns across 7 bases. The CDR3 has 16 residues. Germline lookup yields CDR1 MNHEY and CDR2 SMNVEV (reference sequence). Trimming removed 2 bases from V and 8 bases from J; junction bases left unmatched: 11. The CDR3 is CASSLLAAPGRGELFF. In DNA, the CDR3 is TGTGCCAGCAGTTTACTAGCGGCCCCGGGAAGAGGGGAGCTGTTTTTT.

The chain carries TRBV29-1 and TRBJ1-5; D might be TRBD1 (6 bases). The germline V gene encodes CDR1 SQVTM and CDR2 ANQGSEA. This CDR3 comprises 13 residues. V was clipped by 4 bases and J by 7 bases, with 14 bases between them. In DNA, the CDR3 is TGCAGCGTTGCCGTGGCAGGGGCACAGCCCCAGCATTTT. This encodes CSVAVAGAQPQHF.

The table lists this clone with a few counts. The chain recombines TRBV14 with TRBJ1-2, with 7 positions matching TRBD1. CDR3 length equals 12 residues. Looked up from germline, CDR1 is SGHDN and CDR2 is FVKESK. Trimming removed 4 bases from V and 7 bases from J; junction bases left unmatched: 3. The CDR3 sequence: CASSLRQGGYTF. In DNA, the CDR3 is TGTGCCAGCAGCCTCCGACAGGGTGGCTACACCTTC. The full variable domain, its missing parts supplied by reference TRBV14 and TRBJ1-2, is EAGVTQFPSHSVIEKGQTVTLRCDPISGHDNLYWYRRVMGKEIKFLLHFVKESKQDESGMPNNRFLAERTGGTYSTLKVQPAELEDSGVYFCASSLRQGGYTFGSGTRLTVV.

The V call is TRBV11-3, the J call TRBJ2-1; TRBD2 matches at 8 bases. Germline-derived CDR1 and CDR2 are SGHNT and YENEEA. V shed 5 bases, J shed 5 bases, and the junction held 11 bases outside the gene matches. This CDR3 spans 16 amino acids. Here the CDR3 reads CASSHGTSGTNNEQFF. CDR3 nucleotides: TGTGCCAGCAGCCACGGTACTAGCGGAACCAACAATGAGCAGTTCTTC.

The CDR3 sequence: CASSLGTASSGANVLTF. CDR3 sequence (DNA): TGCGCCAGCAGCCTGGGGACAGCTAGCTCTGGGGCCAACGTCCTGACTTTC. This rearrangement joins TRBV5-1 to TRBJ2-6; 7 bases are a match to TRBD1. The V and J ends lost 4 bases and 0 bases, in that order; junction bases with no gene match: 7. Germline CDR1 reads SGHRS; CDR2 reads YFSETQ. The CDR3 covers 17 residues.

V gene TRBV11-1 combines with J gene TRBJ2-4, with D maybe TRBD2 (5 bases). The length of the CDR3 is 12 residues. The germline V gene encodes CDR1 SGHAT and CDR2 FQDESV (reference sequence). Between the trimmed V and J ends, which lost 5 bases and 5 bases, there was a span of 7 bases. The CDR3 protein is CASSAAENIQYF. CDR3 nucleotide sequence: TGTGCCAGCAGCGCAGCGGAAAACATTCAGTACTTC.

The chain has TRBV2 and TRBJ1-5, with a weak D call TRBD1 (5 bases). The CDR3 runs to 13 residues. The germline gives CDR1 SNHLY, CDR2 FYNNEI. V lost 6 bases and J lost 7, with 13 bases in between. CDR3 sequence: CASSGPNRQPQHF. Written as DNA, the CDR3 is TGTGCCAGCAGCGGACCAAACAGGCAGCCCCAGCATTTT. Full variable domain (missing parts from reference TRBV2 and TRBJ1-5): EPEVTQTPSHQVTQMGQEVILRCVPISNHLYFYWYRQILGQKVEFLVSFYNNEISEKSEIFDDQFSVERPDGSNFTLKIRSTKLEDSAMYFCASSGPNRQPQHFGDGTRLSIL.

This chain connects TRBV7-9 to TRBJ2-5; D may be TRBD1 (6 bases). Trimming removed 4 bases at V and 6 bases at J, with 21 bases between. The CDR3 has 16 residues. Looked up from germline, CDR1 is SEHNR and CDR2 is FQNEAQ (reference sequence). The CDR3 DNA follows: TGTGCCAGCAGCTCGCCTGGACAGCCGAGAGTGAAGACCCAGTACTTC. Its translation: CASSSPGQPRVKTQYF.

V usage is TRBV9 and J usage is TRBJ1-2, with D possibly matching TRBD1 (5 bases). Trimming took off 3 bases at V and 8 bases at J, with 17 bases between the two ends. The germline V gene has CDR1 SGDLS and CDR2 YYNGEE. The CDR3 has 14 amino acids. The CDR3 DNA sequence: TGTGCCAGCAGCGAGGAGGGCGACAGTTGGGGCTACACCTTC. This codes for CASSEEGDSWGYTF.

This chain joins TRBV12-3 or TRBV12-4 and TRBJ2-5; the match to TRBD2 covers 7 bases. CDR3 length equals 13 residues. Germline trimming cut 3 bases from V and 5 bases from J; bases unmatched to any gene: 3. CDR3: CASSFGRQETQYF. The CDR3 DNA is TGTGCCAGCAGTTTCGGGAGGCAGGAGACCCAGTACTTC.

The J gene is TRBJ2-7, the V gene TRBV21-1; TRBD2, the table's D call, lacks a check against the DNA. TRBV21-1 is a pseudogene segment. The CDR3 is 15 amino acids. CDR3 nucleotide sequence: TGTGCCAGCAGCAAATCAATTGCCCGATCGAGGGAGCAGTACTTC. Translated: CASSKSIARSREQYF.

The rearrangement links TRBV6-4 to TRBJ1-2, with a possible D match to TRBD1 (5 bases). Germline CDR1 reads MRHNA; CDR2 reads SNTAGT. The length of the CDR3 is 16 residues. V was clipped by 4 bases and J by 2 bases, with 17 bases between them. The CDR3 region has the DNA TGTGCCAGCAGTGCCGACCCGGGAGGACACAACTATGGCTACACCTTC. This encodes CASSADPGGHNYGYTF.

In regard to this clone: Different DNA sequences within this sample yield the same CDR3. This chain joins TRBV6-5 and TRBJ2-5, with D possibly being TRBD2 (6 bases). Germline loops: CDR1 MNHEY, CDR2 SVGAGI. V lost 0 bases, J lost 2 bases, and 7 bases lay in between. The CDR3 length is 14 residues. The CDR3 nucleotides are TGTGCCAGCAGTTACTCCGGGGGACAAGAGACCCAGTACTTC. Protein sequence: CASSYSGGQETQYF.

On this clone itself: The sample contains more than one DNA sequence encoding this CDR3. This chain joins TRBV2 and TRBJ2-1; TRBD2 matches 8 bases. Germline CDR1 reads SNHLY; CDR2 reads FYNNEI. V dropped 6 bases and J dropped 10; count of bases not matched to a gene: 8. This CDR3 has 13 residues. The CDR3 coding sequence is TGTGCCAGCAGCGGGGACGGGGGGGGCGAGCAGTTCTTC. This sequence encodes CASSGDGGGEQFF.

In DNA form, the CDR3 reads TGTGCCAGCAGTGGGCGACAGGGTCTGTACACAGATACGCAGTATTTT. This encodes CASSGRQGLYTDTQYF. The V call is TRBV6-2 or TRBV6-3, the J call TRBJ2-3; 7 bases fit TRBD1. Trimming cost V 5 bases and J 2 bases; bases outside gene matches: 10. The CDR3 spans 16 residues. In germline, CDR1 is MNHEY, CDR2 SVGEGT.

The chain couples TRBV9 to TRBJ1-6; tentatively, D is TRBD1 (5 bases). The CDR3 contains 15 residues. The V gene lost 0 bases and the J gene lost 7 bases, with 11 bases spanning the gap. The germline CDR1 and CDR2 sequences are SGDLS and YYNGEE. CDR3 coding DNA: TGTGCCAGCAGCGTAGGGCGACAGACCAATTCACCCCTCCACTTT. It translates to CASSVGRQTNSPLHF.

CDR3 loop: CASRFQDKDYEQYF. The CDR3 DNA sequence: TGTGCAAGTCGCTTTCAGGACAAAGACTACGAGCAGTACTTC. V gene TRBV12-2 combines with J gene TRBJ2-7; TRBD1, the D gene given by the table, was not confirmed from the DNA. TRBV12-2 is shown as a pseudogene. The CDR3 consists of 14 residues.

V gene TRBV6-5 combines with J gene TRBJ2-3; TRBD1 might be the D (6 bases). This CDR3 spans 13 amino acids. The germline gives CDR1 MNHEY, CDR2 SVGAGI. V lost 0 bases, J lost 6 bases, and 7 bases lay in between. This CDR3 reads CASSYSRGDTQYF. In DNA, the CDR3 is TGTGCCAGCAGTTACTCGAGGGGGGATACGCAGTATTTT.

The chain uses TRBV6-5 and TRBJ1-2; D unresolved. The CDR3 totals 15 residues. From germline, CDR1 is MNHEY and CDR2 SVGAGI. With 6 bases removed from V and 3 bases from J, the gap between germline ends came to 17 bases. The CDR3 DNA follows: TGTGCCAGCAGCCTCGTGGGCAGGCGACACTATGGCTACACCTTC. It codes for CASSLVGRRHYGYTF.